These T cell receptor beta chains were read from a single sample in a study of T cells after yellow fever vaccination. TCRdb called the 5' RACE reads again in MiXCR, with one record for every CDR3 protein. The sample holds 300,000 to 350,000 distinct CDR3 sequences, approximately 4.3% seen once. The material was PBMCs, obtained 15 days after the yellow fever booster vaccination. Receptors originate from a man younger than 35 who received the YFV17D yellow fever vaccine. Both conserved end residues are part of each CDR3. D genes are given only for firm matches. Rows may omit the clone size; those that give it use once, few, many or a size class.

size	V	D	J	DNA	CDR3
-	TRBV29-1	-	TRBJ1-1	TGCAGCGTTGAAGATCGAGAGGGCGGGAGGGCTGAAGCTTTCTTT	CSVEDREGGRAEAFF
many	TRBV20-1	TRBD2	TRBJ2-5	TGCAGTGCTGAGATAGCGGGGGTCGGCGAGACCCAGTACTTC	CSAEIAGVGETQYF
-	TRBV20-1	-	TRBJ2-5	TGCAGTGCTAGAGATCTCGGTACAGAAGAGACCCAGTACTTC	CSARDLGTEETQYF
-	TRBV29-1	TRBD1	TRBJ1-3	TGCAGCGTTGAAGATCTAGGGACAGGCGATCGCTCTGGAAACACCATATATTTT	CSVEDLGTGDRSGNTIYF
many	TRBV7-2	-	TRBJ2-3	TGTGCCAGCAGTCGTAACAGGGCTTTAAGCACAGATACGCAGTATTTT	CASSRNRALSTDTQYF
few	TRBV29-1	-	TRBJ2-3	TGCAGCGTAGGAGTAGACACAGATACGCAGTATTTT	CSVGVDTDTQYF
-	TRBV30	-	TRBJ2-3	TGTGCCTGGAGTGGATCGATACAGGGCAATACGCAGTATTTT	CAWSGSIQGNTQYF
few	TRBV7-2	TRBD1	TRBJ1-1	TGTGCCAGCAGCGAGGACAGGGGGCATACGGACACTGAAGCTTTCTTT	CASSEDRGHTDTEAFF
many	TRBV12-3/TRBV12-4	-	TRBJ1-3	TGTGCCAGCAGTTTTTTCACGGCTGGTGGAAACACCATATATTTT	CASSFFTAGGNTIYF
many	TRBV15	-	TRBJ1-1	TGTGCCACCAGCAGAGAGTGGGGGCAATATAACACTGAAGCTTTCTTT	CATSREWGQYNTEAFF
many	TRBV5-1	-	TRBJ1-2	TGCGCCAGCAGCTTGGCGGGGCCCTCCGATGGCTACACCTTC	CASSLAGPSDGYTF
many	TRBV5-1	-	TRBJ1-2	TGCGCCAGCAGCTTTCTCCGGGACGGAGGGGGCTACACCTTC	CASSFLRDGGGYTF
-	TRBV20-1	TRBD2	TRBJ2-7	TGCAGTGCAGCGGGGGGGCGGAACGAGCAGTACTTC	CSAAGGRNEQYF
many	TRBV6-5	-	TRBJ2-1	TGTGCCAGCAGTTACTCGAACCCGGGGGCCGGGGGCTCCTACAATGAGCAGTTCTTC	CASSYSNPGAGGSYNEQFF
many	TRBV29-1	TRBD1	TRBJ1-2	TGCAGCGTCGACAGTCAGGCGGGACAGGGCTATGGCTACACCTTC	CSVDSQAGQGYGYTF
many	TRBV5-1	TRBD1	TRBJ2-3	TGCGCCAGCAGCGCCCGCACAGGGGTGGTAGATACGCAGTATTTT	CASSARTGVVDTQYF
-	TRBV7-8	-	TRBJ2-1	TGTGCCAGCAGCCGGGGTTGGGGCGAGCAGTTCTTC	CASSRGWGEQFF
-	TRBV7-2	TRBD1	TRBJ1-6	TGTGCCAGCAGCAGCGGGACAGTTAATAATTCACCCCTCCACTTT	CASSSGTVNNSPLHF
many	TRBV29-1	-	TRBJ2-1	TGCAGCGTAACCCTCGGTGGGCCCGATTCCTACAATGAGCAGTTCTTC	CSVTLGGPDSYNEQFF
few	TRBV5-1	-	TRBJ2-1	TGCGCCAGCAGTCCGCAAGGGACAACAAACTACAATGAGCAGTTCTTC	CASSPQGTTNYNEQFF
many	TRBV7-2	-	TRBJ2-3	TGTGCCAGCAGCTTAGGTTCGACAGTGGTTGGGGATACGCAGTATTTT	CASSLGSTVVGDTQYF
-	TRBV27	TRBD1	TRBJ1-1	TGTGCCAGCCGTTACAGGGGGCCGAACACTGAAGCTTTCTTT	CASRYRGPNTEAFF
many	TRBV12-3/TRBV12-4	TRBD2	TRBJ2-3	TGTGCCAGCACCACAAGGGCGGGAGGGGATACGCAGTATTTT	CASTTRAGGDTQYF
-	TRBV10-1	-	TRBJ2-1	TGCGCCAGCAGTGAGAACGAATTCAATGAGCAGTTCTTC	CASSENEFNEQFF
few	TRBV5-1	TRBD1	TRBJ1-4	TGCGCCAGCAGACAGGGGACGGGGGAAAAACTGTTTTTT	CASRQGTGEKLFF